This passage covers 25 T cell receptor beta chains from one sample sequenced in a study of blood T cell repertoires in COVID-19. Sequenced by immunoSEQ multiplex PCR; TCRdb stores in-frame clones only, minus some. The sample lists about 200,000 clones; 70% to 90% were seen once. The material sequenced was peripheral blood. The receptors shown here come from a man older than 75 with acute or convalescent COVID-19.

This chain connects TRBV11-3 to TRBJ2-1; 7 bases agree with TRBD2. V was pared by 5 bases and J by 0 bases, with 7 bases of the junction left unmatched. The CDR3 is made up of 16 amino acids. The germline CDR1 and CDR2 sequences are SGHNT and YENEEA. CDR3 region: CASSPWGRDSYNEQFF. CDR3 bases: TGTGCCAGCAGCCCATGGGGGAGGGACTCCTACAATGAGCAGTTCTTC.

This chain uses TRBV6-5 with TRBJ2-1; no clear D. The CDR3 extends over 12 amino acids. V was cut by 2 bases and J by 7 bases, with 6 bases left in between. In germline, CDR1 is MNHEY, CDR2 SVGAGI. The CDR3 region has the DNA TGTGCCAGCAGTTACGACTGGAATGAGCAGTTCTTC. It is translated as CASSYDWNEQFF.

The rearrangement uses TRBV30 and TRBJ2-7, with TRBD1 matching over 7 bases. Germline CDR1 is GTSNPN and CDR2 is SVGIG (reference sequence). The V and J ends lost 0 bases and 3 bases, in that order; junction bases with no gene match: 5. The CDR3 spans 14 residues. The CDR3 here is CAWSVKYRGYEQYV. The DNA for the CDR3 is TGTGCCTGGAGTGTAAAGTACAGGGGCTACGAGCAGTACGTC.

This clone was counted between two and nine times. The chain recombines TRBV29-1 with TRBJ1-2; D is possibly TRBD1 (5 bases). CDR3 size: 11 residues. Germline CDR1 and CDR2: SQVTM and ANQGSEA. Between the trimmed V and J ends, which lost 5 bases and 4 bases, there was a span of 8 bases. DNA for the CDR3: TGCAGCGTTATGACAGTCTATGGCTACACCTTC. Amino acids: CSVMTVYGYTF.

The chain uses TRBV2 and TRBJ2-2; D perhaps matches TRBD2 (5 bases). The germline V and J ends were trimmed by 2 bases and 0 bases, with 7 bases remaining between them. Germline CDR1 and CDR2: SNHLY and FYNNEI. This CDR3 region has 15 residues. Written as DNA, the CDR3 is TGTGCCAGCAGTGAACGCGGGCCGAACACCGGGGAGCTGTTTTTT. This translates into CASSERGPNTGELFF.

CDR3 region: CASSLGLTEVAFF. DNA of the CDR3: TGTGCCAGCAGCTTAGGACTGACAGAAGTAGCTTTCTTT. J is TRBJ1-1 and V is TRBV7-8, with a possible D match to TRBD1 (5 bases). Germline V gene sequence: CDR1 SGHVS, CDR2 FQNEAQ. The CDR3 is 13 amino acids. Trimming cost V 1 base and J 10 bases, with 13 bases left between them.

The chain couples TRBV28 to TRBJ2-7; TRBD2 matches 7 bases. V was clipped by 5 bases and J by 6 bases; unmatched bases: 7. The CDR3 is 13 amino acids. The germline gives CDR1 MDHEN, CDR2 SYDVKM. CDR3 residues: CASSRAGTGEQYF. DNA of the CDR3: TGTGCCAGCAGTCGAGCGGGAACAGGCGAGCAGTACTTC.

This rearrangement joins TRBV21-1 to TRBJ2-1; the table calls TRBD2, which could not be checked here. TRBV21-1 is given as a pseudogene. The CDR3 runs to 19 residues. The CDR3 protein is CARKRGLREGRSSYNEQFF. As DNA, the CDR3 is TGTGCCAGGAAAAGGGGGTTGCGGGAGGGCCGAAGCTCCTACAATGAGCAGTTCTTC.

The rearrangement uses TRBV5-1 and TRBJ2-1; tentative D call: TRBD1 (6 bases). The CDR3 totals 15 residues. The germline V and J ends were trimmed by 4 bases and 4 bases, with 15 bases remaining between them. CDR1 is SGHRS and CDR2 is YFSETQ in the germline V gene. The CDR3 sequence is CASSGGLGAYNEQFF. The CDR3 DNA sequence: TGCGCCAGCAGCGGAGGACTGGGGGCATACAATGAGCAGTTCTTC.

The table lists this clone with a few counts. The rearrangement links TRBV15 to TRBJ1-1; no clear D. V was cut by 1 base and J by 0 bases, with 12 bases left in between. CDR3 length equals 16 residues. Germline lookup yields CDR1 LNHNV and CDR2 YYDKDF (reference sequence). CDR3 in amino acids: CATSRGQVALNTEAFF. CDR3 in DNA: TGTGCCACCAGCAGAGGGCAGGTGGCCCTGAACACTGAAGCTTTCTTT.

V and J are TRBV6-4 and TRBJ2-1; 9 bases line up with TRBD1. The V gene's germline CDR1 is MRHNA and CDR2 SNTAGT. V dropped 4 bases and J dropped 3; count of bases not matched to a gene: 4. The CDR3 has 15 amino acids. The CDR3 coding sequence is TGTGCCAGCAGTGCGGACAGGGGTCTCTACAATGAGCAGTTCTTC. This encodes CASSADRGLYNEQFF.

The V gene is TRBV7-2, the J gene TRBJ2-2; D is perhaps TRBD2 (6 bases). Germline V gives CDR1 SGHTA, CDR2 FQGNSA. Trimming pared 6 bases from V and 2 bases from J, leaving 10 bases between. This CDR3 region has 14 residues. The CDR3 bases are TGTGCCAGCAGGGCGGGAATCAACACCGGGGAGCTGTTTTTT. This translates into CASRAGINTGELFF.

The chain links TRBV21-1 to TRBJ2-1; TRBD2, the D gene given by the table, was not confirmed from the DNA. TRBV21-1 is marked as a pseudogene. This CDR3 is built from 16 residues. The CDR3 loop is CASSKAGLAGNNEQFF. DNA of the CDR3: TGTGCCAGCAGCAAAGCGGGACTAGCGGGGAACAATGAGCAGTTCTTC.

The J gene is TRBJ2-3, the V gene TRBV9, with D maybe TRBD2 (6 bases). Germline V lookup: CDR1 SGDLS, CDR2 YYNGEE. The CDR3 contains 14 residues. V lost 4 bases and J 6 bases, leaving 15 bases between the germline ends. This CDR3 is CASSSRDLTDTQYF. CDR3 sequence (DNA): TGTGCCAGCAGCAGCCGGGACTTAACCGATACGCAGTATTTT.

This chain joins TRBV11-3 and TRBJ2-1, with D maybe TRBD2 (6 bases). CDR1 is SGHNT, CDR2 YENEEA, per germline. V lost 6 bases and J lost 6, with 15 bases in between. The CDR3 extends over 14 amino acids. DNA of the CDR3: TGTGCCAGCAGTCTTCGGGAGACCCGCAATGAGCAGTTCTTC. The encoded protein is CASSLRETRNEQFF.

J is TRBJ2-7 and V is TRBV28; TRBD1 matches 9 bases. CDR3 length equals 16 residues. CDR1 and CDR2 (germline): MDHEN, SYDVKM. The V gene end was trimmed by 5 bases and the J gene end by 4 bases; junction bases not matched to a gene: 12. Here the CDR3 reads CASSILLTGGVYEQYV. The CDR3 DNA follows: TGTGCCAGCAGTATCCTACTGACAGGGGGAGTTTACGAGCAGTACGTC.

This clone came up a few times. The chain combines TRBV7-8 with TRBJ2-1; 7 bases are shared with TRBD2. This CDR3 has 14 amino acids. J was trimmed by 5 bases and V by 3 bases; bases with no gene match: 4. CDR1 is SGHVS, CDR2 FQNEAQ, per germline. The CDR3 region is CASSFRTSHNEQFF. The CDR3 region has the DNA TGTGCCAGCAGCTTCCGGACTAGTCACAATGAGCAGTTCTTC.

The gene calls are TRBV29-1 and TRBJ2-3; D remains unclear. In germline, CDR1 is SQVTM, CDR2 ANQGSEA. The CDR3 spans 15 residues. Deletions cut 6 bases from V and 0 bases from J, with 16 bases between. The CDR3 protein is CSVQESPTSTDTQYF. CDR3 bases: TGCAGCGTCCAGGAAAGCCCTACTAGCACAGATACGCAGTATTTT.

V and J are TRBV6-2 or TRBV6-3 and TRBJ2-3; D is unresolved. The CDR3 is 15 residues long. Germline CDR1 is MNHEY and CDR2 is SVGEGT. The germline V and J ends were trimmed by 4 bases and 0 bases, with 11 bases remaining between them. Written as DNA, the CDR3 is TGTGCCAGCAGTTTCCAGAGCGCTAGCACAGATACGCAGTATTTT. Encoded protein: CASSFQSASTDTQYF.

The genes are TRBV2 and TRBJ2-1, with D unclear. The CDR3 is 11 amino acids. Per the germline V gene, CDR1 is SNHLY and CDR2 is FYNNEI. Trimming pared 7 bases from V and 3 bases from J, leaving 4 bases between. CDR3 coding DNA: TGTGCCAGCACAGACTACAATGAGCAGTTCTTC. This encodes CASTDYNEQFF.

V is TRBV11-2 and J is TRBJ1-4, with D perhaps TRBD1 (6 bases). The CDR3 totals 16 residues. Germline V gene lookup returns CDR1 SGHAT and CDR2 FQNNGV. V lost 5 bases and J 2 bases, leaving 15 bases between the germline ends. CDR3 coding DNA: TGTGCCAGCAGCCGTCGGGGGGGCTCCACTAATGAAAAACTGTTTTTT. It codes for CASSRRGGSTNEKLFF.

CDR3 in amino acids: CASSWGLAGMETQYF. As DNA, the CDR3 is TGTGCCAGCAGCTGGGGACTAGCGGGAATGGAGACCCAGTACTTC. The chain uses TRBV7-3 and TRBJ2-5, with 13 bases identical to TRBD2. Germline-derived CDR1 and CDR2 are SGHTA and FQGTGA. Germline trimming cut 4 bases from V and 5 bases from J; bases unmatched to any gene: 4. The CDR3 extends over 15 amino acids.

This chain links TRBV18 with TRBJ1-4; D is undetermined. The germline CDR1 and CDR2 sequences are KGHSH and LQKENI. The CDR3 has 15 amino acids. The V end was cut by 2 bases, the J end by 0 bases, with 7 bases between. This CDR3 reads CASSPGPATNEKLFF. The CDR3 region has the DNA TGTGCCAGCTCACCAGGTCCAGCAACTAATGAAAAACTGTTTTTT.

V gene TRBV4-2 combines with J gene TRBJ2-1; 11 nucleotides match TRBD2. The CDR3 contains 17 residues. The V and J ends lost 1 base and 3 bases, in that order; junction bases with no gene match: 5. Germline V gives CDR1 LGHNA, CDR2 YNFKEQ. CDR3 bases: TGTGCCAGCAGCCAAGGTCCGGGACTAGCGGACTACAATGAGCAGTTCTTC. It codes for CASSQGPGLADYNEQFF.

This sequence joins TRBV29-1 and TRBJ2-7, with D possibly TRBD1 on 6 matching bases. V was pared by 0 bases and J by 3 bases, with 6 bases between. This CDR3 has 12 residues. Germline V gene lookup returns CDR1 SQVTM and CDR2 ANQGSEA. The CDR3 DNA is TGCAGCGTTGAAGACAGGGGCTACGAGCAGTACTTC. It translates to CSVEDRGYEQYF.